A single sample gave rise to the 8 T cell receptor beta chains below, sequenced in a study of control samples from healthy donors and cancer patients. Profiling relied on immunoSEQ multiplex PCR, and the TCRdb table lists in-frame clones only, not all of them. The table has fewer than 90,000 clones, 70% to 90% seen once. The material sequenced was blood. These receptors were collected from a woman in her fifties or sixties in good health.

The CDR3 nucleotides read TGTGCCAGTAGTATGATAGTCCGGGGCGAGCAGTACTTC. As protein: CASSMIVRGEQYF. This chain links TRBV19 with TRBJ2-7; perhaps TRBD2 as D (5 bases). Germline loops: CDR1 LNHDA, CDR2 SQIVND (reference sequence). The CDR3 loop spans 13 amino acids. Trimming cost V 3 bases and J 6 bases, with 12 bases left between them.

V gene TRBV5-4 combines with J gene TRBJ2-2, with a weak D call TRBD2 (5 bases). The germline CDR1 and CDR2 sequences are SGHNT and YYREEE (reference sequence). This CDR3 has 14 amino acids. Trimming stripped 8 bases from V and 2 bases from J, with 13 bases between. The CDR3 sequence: CASGWGVNTGELFF. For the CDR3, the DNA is TGTGCCAGTGGGTGGGGAGTAAACACCGGGGAGCTGTTTTTT.

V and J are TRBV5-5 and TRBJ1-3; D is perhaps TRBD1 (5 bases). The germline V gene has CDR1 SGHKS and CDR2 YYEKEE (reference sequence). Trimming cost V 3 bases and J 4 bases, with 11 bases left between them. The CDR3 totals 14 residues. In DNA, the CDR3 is TGTGCCAGCAGCTATGCCAGGACAGGAAACACCATATATTTT. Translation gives CASSYARTGNTIYF.

As DNA, the CDR3 is TGTGCCAGCGCGGCGGGGTTCGGAAACACCATATATTTT. This gives the protein CASAAGFGNTIYF. V usage is TRBV6-5 and J usage is TRBJ1-3; D gene ambiguous. The CDR3 consists of 13 residues. Per germline, CDR1 MNHEY and CDR2 SVGAGI. Between the trimmed V and J ends, which lost 8 bases and 4 bases, there was a span of 12 bases.

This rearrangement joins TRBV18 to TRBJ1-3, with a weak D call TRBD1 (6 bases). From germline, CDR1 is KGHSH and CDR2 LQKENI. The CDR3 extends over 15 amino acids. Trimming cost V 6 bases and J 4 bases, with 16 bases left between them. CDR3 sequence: CASSPNTGQGNTIYF. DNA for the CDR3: TGTGCCAGCTCGCCAAATACAGGGCAAGGAAACACCATATATTTT.

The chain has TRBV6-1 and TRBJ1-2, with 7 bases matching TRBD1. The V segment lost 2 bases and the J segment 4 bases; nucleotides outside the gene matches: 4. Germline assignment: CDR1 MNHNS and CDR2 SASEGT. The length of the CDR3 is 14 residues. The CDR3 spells CASSELTGTYGYTF. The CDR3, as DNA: TGTGCCAGCAGTGAACTGACAGGGACCTATGGCTACACCTTC.

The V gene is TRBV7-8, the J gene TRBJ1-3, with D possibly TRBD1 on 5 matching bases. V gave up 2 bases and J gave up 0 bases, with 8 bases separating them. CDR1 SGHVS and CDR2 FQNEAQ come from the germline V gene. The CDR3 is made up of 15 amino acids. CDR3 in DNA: TGTGCCAGCAGCTTACGTGGGACCTCTGGAAACACCATATATTTT. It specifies CASSLRGTSGNTIYF.

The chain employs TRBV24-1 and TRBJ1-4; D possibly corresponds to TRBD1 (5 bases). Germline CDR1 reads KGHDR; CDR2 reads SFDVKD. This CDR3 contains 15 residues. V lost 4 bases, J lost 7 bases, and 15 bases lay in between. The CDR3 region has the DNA TGTGCCACCAGTGACCCGGGGCAGGGTTTTGAAAAACTGTTTTTT. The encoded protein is CATSDPGQGFEKLFF.